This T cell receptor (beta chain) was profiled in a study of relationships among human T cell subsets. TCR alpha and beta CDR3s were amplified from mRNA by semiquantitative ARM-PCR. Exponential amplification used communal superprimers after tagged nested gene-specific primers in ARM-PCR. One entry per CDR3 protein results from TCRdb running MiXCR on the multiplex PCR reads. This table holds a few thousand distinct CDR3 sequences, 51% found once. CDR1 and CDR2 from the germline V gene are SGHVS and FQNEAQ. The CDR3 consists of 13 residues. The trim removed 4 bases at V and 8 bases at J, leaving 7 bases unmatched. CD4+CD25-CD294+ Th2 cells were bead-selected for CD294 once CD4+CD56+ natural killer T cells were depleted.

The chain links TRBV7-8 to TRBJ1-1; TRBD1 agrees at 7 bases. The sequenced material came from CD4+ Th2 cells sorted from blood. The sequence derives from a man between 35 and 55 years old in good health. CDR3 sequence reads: CASSSTLQGEAFF. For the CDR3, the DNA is TGTGCCAGCAGCTCTACCCTACAGGGGGAAGCTTTCTTT.